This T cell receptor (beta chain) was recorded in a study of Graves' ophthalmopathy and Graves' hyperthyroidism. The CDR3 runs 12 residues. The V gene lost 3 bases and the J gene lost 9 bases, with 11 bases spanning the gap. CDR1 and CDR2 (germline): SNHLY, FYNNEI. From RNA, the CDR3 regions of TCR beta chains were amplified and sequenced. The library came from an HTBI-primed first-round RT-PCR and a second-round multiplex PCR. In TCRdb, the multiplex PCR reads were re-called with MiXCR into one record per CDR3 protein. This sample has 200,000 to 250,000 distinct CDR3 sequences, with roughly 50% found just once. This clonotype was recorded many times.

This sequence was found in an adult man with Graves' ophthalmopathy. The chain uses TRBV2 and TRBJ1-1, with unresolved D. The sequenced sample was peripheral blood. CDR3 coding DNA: TGTGCCAGCAGTGACGTTGGCCGACAAGCTTTCTTT. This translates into CASSDVGRQAFF. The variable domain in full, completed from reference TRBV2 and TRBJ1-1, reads EPEVTQTPSHQVTQMGQEVILRCVPISNHLYFYWYRQILGQKVEFLVSFYNNEISEKSEIFDDQFSVERPDGSNFTLKIRSTKLEDSAMYFCASSDVGRQAFFGQGTRLTVV.